These 12 T cell receptor beta chains were sequenced from one sample in a study of T-cell memory formation after mild COVID-19. One entry per CDR3 protein results from TCRdb running MiXCR on the 5' RACE reads. Of 100,000 to 150,000 distinct CDR3 sequences listed, about 16% are singletons. Source material: PBMCs or a T cell subset sorted from them (not recorded which). The receptors stem from an adult woman who had mild COVID-19 (a few samples of this study predate the infection). Cell type and time point are not known.

The chain combines TRBV7-9 with TRBJ2-7; TRBD2 agrees at 9 bases. The V and J ends lost 3 bases and 6 bases, in that order; junction bases with no gene match: 9. The CDR3 covers 15 residues. The germline V gene encodes CDR1 SEHNR and CDR2 FQNEAQ (reference sequence). This CDR3 is CASSFSAKTSGEQYF. In DNA, the CDR3 is TGTGCCAGCAGCTTCTCTGCCAAGACTAGCGGCGAGCAGTACTTC.

This clonotype was counted only a few times. The chain has TRBV7-9 and TRBJ1-2; a weak D match, TRBD1 (6 bases). V lost 5 bases, J lost 4 bases, and 11 bases lay in between. The CDR3 is 13 amino acids. Germline V gives CDR1 SEHNR, CDR2 FQNEAQ (reference sequence). The CDR3 loop is CASSPSGAYGYTF. In DNA, the CDR3 is TGTGCCAGCAGCCCCTCGGGGGCCTATGGCTACACCTTC.

This chain connects TRBV4-1 to TRBJ1-4; D not resolved. Germline loops: CDR1 MGHRA, CDR2 YSYEKL. The CDR3 spans 15 residues. The V and J ends lost 1 base and 13 bases respectively, with 19 bases between them. DNA for the CDR3: TGCGCCAGCAGCCAAGCGGATTCGCCCTTGGTGGGACTGTTTTTT. Encoded protein: CASSQADSPLVGLFF.

This clonotype was seen ten or more times. The chain links TRBV12-3 or TRBV12-4 to TRBJ2-5, with 14 positions matching TRBD2. The CDR3 sequence is 16 residues long. The trim removed 3 bases at V and 5 bases at J, leaving 5 bases unmatched. CDR3 in DNA: TGTGCCAGCAGTTTCGGACTAGCGGGAGGCTGGGAGACCCAGTACTTC. Its protein is CASSFGLAGGWETQYF.

This clonotype has at least ten counts. This chain connects TRBV5-1 to TRBJ1-1; possible D gene TRBD1, 5 bases. The CDR3 runs 13 residues. The ends were cut back, 4 bases at V and 1 base at J, with 8 bases in the middle. CDR1 and CDR2 from the germline V gene are SGHRS and YFSETQ. The CDR3 DNA is TGCGCCAGCAGCCTTAGGGGGAACACTGAAGCTTTCTTT. It codes for CASSLRGNTEAFF.

The table lists this clonotype with a few counts. The chain has TRBV4-3 and TRBJ1-1; no reliable D call. The CDR3 has 15 amino acids. V was clipped by 0 bases and J by 1 base, with 9 bases between them. CDR1 and CDR2 from the germline V gene are LGHNA and YSLEER. DNA of the CDR3: TGCGCCAGCAGCCAAGACACCTCCGGGAACACTGAAGCTTTCTTT. Translating it yields CASSQDTSGNTEAFF.

This clonotype showed up many times. The genes are TRBV24-1 and TRBJ2-1, with D uncertain. Germline V gene data show CDR1 as KGHDR and CDR2 as SFDVKD. The CDR3 runs to 15 residues. V lost 4 bases and J lost 6, with 15 bases in between. CDR3 in amino acids: CATSDTRADGNEQFF. The CDR3 DNA follows: TGTGCCACCAGTGACACCCGGGCGGACGGCAATGAGCAGTTCTTC.

This clonotype was detected only a few times. This sequence joins TRBV2 and TRBJ1-6; D may be TRBD1 (5 bases). CDR3 length: 13 residues. Looked up from germline, CDR1 is SNHLY and CDR2 is FYNNEI. V gave up 6 bases and J gave up 12 bases, with 15 bases separating them. CDR3 residues: CASRGQGLEPLHF. The CDR3 coding sequence is TGTGCCAGCAGGGGGCAGGGCCTTGAACCCCTCCACTTT.

The chain combines TRBV9 with TRBJ1-4; D possibly corresponds to TRBD1 (5 bases). Germline lookup yields CDR1 SGDLS and CDR2 YYNGEE. The CDR3 extends over 15 amino acids. The V end was cut by 3 bases, the J end by 8 bases, with 17 bases between. The CDR3 region is CASSEGTRLSEKLFF. The CDR3, as DNA: TGTGCCAGCAGCGAGGGGACGAGGCTGAGCGAAAAACTGTTTTTT.

V is TRBV5-6 and J is TRBJ2-7; D is perhaps TRBD1 or TRBD2 (5 bases each). V lost 0 bases and J lost 0, with 7 bases in between. The CDR3 totals 14 residues. Germline loops: CDR1 SGHDT, CDR2 YYEEEE. The CDR3: CASSLAGSSYEQYF. The CDR3 region has the DNA TGTGCCAGCAGCTTGGCAGGGAGCTCCTACGAGCAGTACTTC.

The table lists this clonotype with many counts. V gene TRBV5-6 combines with J gene TRBJ2-2; the D gene is possibly TRBD1 (5 bases). CDR1 is SGHDT and CDR2 is YYEEEE in the germline V gene. V dropped 4 bases and J dropped 0 bases, with 10 bases sitting between them. This CDR3 has 15 residues. In DNA form, the CDR3 reads TGTGCCAGCAGCATAGGACATTCGAACACCGGGGAGCTGTTTTTT. It encodes CASSIGHSNTGELFF.

This clonotype was detected a few times. The chain recombines TRBV7-2 with TRBJ1-3; the match to TRBD1 covers 9 bases. This CDR3 has 15 amino acids. Germline values: CDR1 SGHTA, CDR2 FQGNSA. J gave up 4 bases and V 5 bases, and 6 bases lay outside the gene matches. CDR3 in amino acids: CASSPGGQGGNTIYF. DNA for the CDR3: TGTGCCAGCAGCCCAGGGGGACAGGGAGGAAACACCATATATTTT.